This note documents a single TCR beta chain sequence. The source of the sample is a study of cytomegalovirus exposure and HLA in healthy donors. CDR3 length equals 16 residues. Germline V gives CDR1 SGHRS, CDR2 YFSETQ. V lost 0 bases to trimming and J lost 2 bases, with 12 bases between them. The PCR was carried out with 60 Vbeta primers and 13 Jbeta primers. Using immunoSEQ multiplex PCR, the repertoire was profiled, and TCRdb retains in-frame clones only, with some absent. The sample consists of roughly 110,000 clones, 71% of them appearing once. The TCR comes from a female donor in good health and CMV-seronegative. Specimen: PBMCs. This chain uses TRBV5-1 with TRBJ2-1, with D perhaps TRBD2 (6 bases). CDR3 DNA sequence: TGCGCCAGCAGCTTGGCAGTTAGCGGCACCTACAATGAGCAGTTCTTC. This gives the protein CASSLAVSGTYNEQFF.